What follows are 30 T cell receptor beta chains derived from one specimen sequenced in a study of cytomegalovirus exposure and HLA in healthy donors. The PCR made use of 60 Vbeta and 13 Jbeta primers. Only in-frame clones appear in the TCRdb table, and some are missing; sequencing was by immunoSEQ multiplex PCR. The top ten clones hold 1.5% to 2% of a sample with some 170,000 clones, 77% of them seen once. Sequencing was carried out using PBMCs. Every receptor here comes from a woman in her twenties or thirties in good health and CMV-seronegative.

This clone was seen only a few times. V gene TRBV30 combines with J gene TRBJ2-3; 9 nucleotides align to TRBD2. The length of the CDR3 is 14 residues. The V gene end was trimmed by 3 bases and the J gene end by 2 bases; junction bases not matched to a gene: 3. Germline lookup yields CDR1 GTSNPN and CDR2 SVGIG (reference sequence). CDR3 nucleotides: TGTGCCTGGAGGGCGGGGGGGCTCACAGATACGCAGTATTTT. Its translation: CAWRAGGLTDTQYF.

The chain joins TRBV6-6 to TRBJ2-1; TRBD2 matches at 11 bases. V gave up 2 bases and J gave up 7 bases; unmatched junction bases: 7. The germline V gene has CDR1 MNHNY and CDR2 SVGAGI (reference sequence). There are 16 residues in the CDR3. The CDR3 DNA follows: TGTGCCAGCAGTTACACCTTAGCGGGGGGGCAGAATGAGCAGTTCTTC. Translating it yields CASSYTLAGGQNEQFF.

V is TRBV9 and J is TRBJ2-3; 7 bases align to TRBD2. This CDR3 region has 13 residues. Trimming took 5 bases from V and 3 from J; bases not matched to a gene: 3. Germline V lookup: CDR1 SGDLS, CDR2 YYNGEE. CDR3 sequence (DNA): TGTGCCAGCAGTGGGGGGGGGACAGATACGCAGTATTTT. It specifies CASSGGGTDTQYF.

The CDR3 coding sequence is TGTGCCAGCAGCTTAGCTCGGACTAGCGGATCCTACGAGCAGTACTTC. Its protein is CASSLARTSGSYEQYF. The rearrangement links TRBV11-2 to TRBJ2-7, with 10 bases matching TRBD2. The V gene end was trimmed by 1 base and the J gene end by 1 base; junction bases not matched to a gene: 4. CDR1 and CDR2 from the germline V gene are SGHAT and FQNNGV. This CDR3 contains 16 residues.

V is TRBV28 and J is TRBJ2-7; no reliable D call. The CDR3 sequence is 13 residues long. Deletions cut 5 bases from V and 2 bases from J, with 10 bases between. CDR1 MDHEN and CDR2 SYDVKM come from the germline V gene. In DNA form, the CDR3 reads TGTGCCAGCAGTAACGGTCTAACCTACGAGCAGTACTTC. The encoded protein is CASSNGLTYEQYF. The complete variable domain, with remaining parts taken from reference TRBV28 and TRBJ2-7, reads DVKVTQSSRYLVKRTGEKVFLECVQDMDHENMFWYRQDPGLGLRLIYFSYDVKMKEKGDIPEGYSVSREKKERFSLILESASTNQTSMYLCASSNGLTYEQYFGPGTRLTVT.

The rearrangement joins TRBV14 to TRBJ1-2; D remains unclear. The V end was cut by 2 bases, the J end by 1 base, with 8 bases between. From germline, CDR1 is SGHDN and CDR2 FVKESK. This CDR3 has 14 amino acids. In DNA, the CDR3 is TGTGCCAGCAGCCAATACCACAGTAACTATGGCTACACCTTC. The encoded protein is CASSQYHSNYGYTF.

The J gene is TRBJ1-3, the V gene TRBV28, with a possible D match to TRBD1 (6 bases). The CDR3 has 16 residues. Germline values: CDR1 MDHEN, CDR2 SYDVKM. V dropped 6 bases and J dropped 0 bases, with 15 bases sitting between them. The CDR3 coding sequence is TGTGCCAGCAGCCGCGAACAGGGAAACTCTGGAAACACCATATATTTT. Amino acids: CASSREQGNSGNTIYF.

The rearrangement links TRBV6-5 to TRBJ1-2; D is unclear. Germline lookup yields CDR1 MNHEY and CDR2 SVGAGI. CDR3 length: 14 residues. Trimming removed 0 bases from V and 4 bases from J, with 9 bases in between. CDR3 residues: CASSYSEGGYGYTF. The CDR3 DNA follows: TGTGCCAGCAGTTACTCGGAGGGAGGCTATGGCTACACCTTC.

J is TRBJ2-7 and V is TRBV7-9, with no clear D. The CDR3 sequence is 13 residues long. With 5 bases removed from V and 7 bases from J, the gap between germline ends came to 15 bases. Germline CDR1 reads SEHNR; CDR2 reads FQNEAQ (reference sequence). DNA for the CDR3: TGTGCCAGCAGCCCCCTGGCGTCCGGGGAGCAGTACTTC. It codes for CASSPLASGEQYF.

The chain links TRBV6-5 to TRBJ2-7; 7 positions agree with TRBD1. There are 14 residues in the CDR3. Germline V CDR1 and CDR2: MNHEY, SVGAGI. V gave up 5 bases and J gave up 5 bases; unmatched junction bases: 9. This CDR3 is CASSVTGEEDEQYF. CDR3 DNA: TGTGCCAGCAGTGTTACAGGGGAAGAGGACGAGCAGTACTTC.

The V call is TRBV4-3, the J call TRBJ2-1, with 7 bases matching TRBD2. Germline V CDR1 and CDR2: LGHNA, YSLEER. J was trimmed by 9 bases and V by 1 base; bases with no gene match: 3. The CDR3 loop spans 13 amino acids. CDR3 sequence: CASSQVTGGEQFF. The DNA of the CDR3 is TGCGCCAGCAGCCAAGTTACGGGGGGTGAGCAGTTCTTC.

The DNA of the CDR3 is TGTGCCAGCAGTTACTCAATTGGGGCCAATCAGCCCCAGCATTTT. Amino acid sequence: CASSYSIGANQPQHF. This chain links TRBV6-5 with TRBJ1-5; D possibly corresponds to TRBD1 (5 bases). Germline CDR1 MNHEY, CDR2 SVGAGI. There are 15 residues in the CDR3. V gave up 0 bases and J gave up 3 bases, with 9 bases separating them.

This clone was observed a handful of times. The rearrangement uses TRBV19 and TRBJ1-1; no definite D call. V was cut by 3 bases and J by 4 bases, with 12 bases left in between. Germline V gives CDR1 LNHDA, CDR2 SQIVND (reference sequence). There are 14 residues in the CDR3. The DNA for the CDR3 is TGTGCCAGTAGTATTACACCTGCCCCCACTGAAGCTTTCTTT. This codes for CASSITPAPTEAFF.

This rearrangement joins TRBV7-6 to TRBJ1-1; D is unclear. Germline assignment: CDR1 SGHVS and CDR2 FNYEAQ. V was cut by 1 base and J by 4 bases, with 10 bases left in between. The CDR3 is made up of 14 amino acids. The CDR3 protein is CASSLVERGTEAFF. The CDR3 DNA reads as TGTGCCAGCAGCTTAGTTGAGCGCGGCACTGAAGCTTTCTTT.

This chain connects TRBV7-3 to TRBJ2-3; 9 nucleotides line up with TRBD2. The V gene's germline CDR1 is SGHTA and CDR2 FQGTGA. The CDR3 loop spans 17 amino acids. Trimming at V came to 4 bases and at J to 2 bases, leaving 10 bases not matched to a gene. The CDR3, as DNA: TGTGCCAGCAGCTCTCATGGTAGCGGGAGTTACACAGATACGCAGTATTTT. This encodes CASSSHGSGSYTDTQYF.

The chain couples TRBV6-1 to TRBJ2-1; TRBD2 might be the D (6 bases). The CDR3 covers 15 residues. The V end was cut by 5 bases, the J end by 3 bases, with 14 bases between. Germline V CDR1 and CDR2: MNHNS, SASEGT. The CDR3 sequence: CASSSLASVYNEQFF. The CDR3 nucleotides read TGTGCCAGCAGTTCTCTAGCGAGCGTCTACAATGAGCAGTTCTTC.

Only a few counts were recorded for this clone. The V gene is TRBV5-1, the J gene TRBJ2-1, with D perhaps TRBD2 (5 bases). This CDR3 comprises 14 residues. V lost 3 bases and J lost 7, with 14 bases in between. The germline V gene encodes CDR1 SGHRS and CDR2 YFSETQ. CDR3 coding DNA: TGCGCCAGCAGCTCCCGTTCCTCGGGAAATGAGCAGTTCTTC. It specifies CASSSRSSGNEQFF.

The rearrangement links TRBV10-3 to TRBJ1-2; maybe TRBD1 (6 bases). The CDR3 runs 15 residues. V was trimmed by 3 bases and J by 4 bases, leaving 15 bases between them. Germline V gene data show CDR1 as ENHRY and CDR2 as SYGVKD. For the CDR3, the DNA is TGTGCCATCAGTGACAGGACAGAAGCCTCCTATGGCTACACCTTC. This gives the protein CAISDRTEASYGYTF.

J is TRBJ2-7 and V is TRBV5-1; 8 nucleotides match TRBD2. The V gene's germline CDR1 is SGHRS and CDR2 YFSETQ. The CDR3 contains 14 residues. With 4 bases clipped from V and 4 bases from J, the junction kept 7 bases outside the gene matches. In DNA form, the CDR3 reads TGCGCCAGCAGCCGCACTAGCGGTAAATACGAGCAGTACTTC. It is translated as CASSRTSGKYEQYF.

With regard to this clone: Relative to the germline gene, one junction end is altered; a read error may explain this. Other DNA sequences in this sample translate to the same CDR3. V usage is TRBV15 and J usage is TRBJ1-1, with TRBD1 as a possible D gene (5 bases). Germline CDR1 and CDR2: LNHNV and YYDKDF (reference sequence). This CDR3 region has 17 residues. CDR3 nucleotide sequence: TGCGCCACCAGCCAAATCTGGGGCTCCTACATGAACACTGAAGCTTTCTTT. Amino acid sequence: CATSQIWGSYMNTEAFF.

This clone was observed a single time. CDR3 in amino acids: CASSPYRGQETQYF. As DNA, the CDR3 is TGTGCCAGCTCACCATACAGGGGGCAAGAGACCCAGTACTTC. The V call is TRBV18, the J call TRBJ2-5, with 8 bases identical to TRBD1. Looked up from germline, CDR1 is KGHSH and CDR2 is LQKENI. V shed 2 bases, J shed 2 bases, and the junction held 1 base outside the gene matches. The CDR3 runs to 14 residues.

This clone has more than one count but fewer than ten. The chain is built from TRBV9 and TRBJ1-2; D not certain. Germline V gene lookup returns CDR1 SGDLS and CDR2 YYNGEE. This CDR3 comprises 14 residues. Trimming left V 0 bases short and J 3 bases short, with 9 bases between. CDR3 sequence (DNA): TGTGCCAGCAGCGTAGCTGAGGGAGACTATGGCTACACCTTC. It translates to CASSVAEGDYGYTF.

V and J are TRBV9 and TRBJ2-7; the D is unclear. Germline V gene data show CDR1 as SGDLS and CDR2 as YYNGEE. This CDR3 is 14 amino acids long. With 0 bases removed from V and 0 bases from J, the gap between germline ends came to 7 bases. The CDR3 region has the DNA TGTGCCAGCAGCGTAGGGCAGTACTCCTACGAGCAGTACTTC. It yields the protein CASSVGQYSYEQYF.

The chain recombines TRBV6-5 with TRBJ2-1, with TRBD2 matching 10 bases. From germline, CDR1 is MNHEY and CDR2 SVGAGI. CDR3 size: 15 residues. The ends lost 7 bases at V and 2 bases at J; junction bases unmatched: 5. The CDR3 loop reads CASTIAGGTYNEQFF. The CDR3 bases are TGTGCCAGCACCATAGCGGGGGGTACCTACAATGAGCAGTTCTTC.

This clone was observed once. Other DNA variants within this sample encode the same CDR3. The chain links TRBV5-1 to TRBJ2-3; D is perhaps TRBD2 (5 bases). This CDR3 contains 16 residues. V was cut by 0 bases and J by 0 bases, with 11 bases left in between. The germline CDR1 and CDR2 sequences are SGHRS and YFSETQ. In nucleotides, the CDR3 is TGCGCCAGCAGCTTGGAGGGAGCCCCCAGCACAGATACGCAGTATTTT. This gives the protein CASSLEGAPSTDTQYF.

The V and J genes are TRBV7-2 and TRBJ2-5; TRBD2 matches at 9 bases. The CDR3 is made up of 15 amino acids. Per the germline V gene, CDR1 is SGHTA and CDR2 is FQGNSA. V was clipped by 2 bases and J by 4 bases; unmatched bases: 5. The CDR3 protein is CASSLKALAGETQYF. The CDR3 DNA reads TGTGCCAGCAGCTTAAAGGCACTAGCGGGAGAGACCCAGTACTTC.

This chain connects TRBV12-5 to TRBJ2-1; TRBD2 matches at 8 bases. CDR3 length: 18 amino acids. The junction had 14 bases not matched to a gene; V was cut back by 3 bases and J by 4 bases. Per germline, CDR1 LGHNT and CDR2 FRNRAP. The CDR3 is CASGFDRFGGAGYNEQFF. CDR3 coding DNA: TGTGCTAGTGGTTTCGACCGATTCGGGGGGGCGGGGTACAATGAGCAGTTCTTC.

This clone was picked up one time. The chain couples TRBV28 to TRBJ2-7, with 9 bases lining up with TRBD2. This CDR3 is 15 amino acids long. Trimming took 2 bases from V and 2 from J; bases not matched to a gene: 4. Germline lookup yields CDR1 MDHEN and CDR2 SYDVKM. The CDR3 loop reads CASSLRLAATYEQYF. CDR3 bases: TGTGCCAGCAGTTTAAGACTAGCGGCCACCTACGAGCAGTACTTC. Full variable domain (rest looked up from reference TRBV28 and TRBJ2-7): DVKVTQSSRYLVKRTGEKVFLECVQDMDHENMFWYRQDPGLGLRLIYFSYDVKMKEKGDIPEGYSVSREKKERFSLILESASTNQTSMYLCASSLRLAATYEQYFGPGTRLTVT.

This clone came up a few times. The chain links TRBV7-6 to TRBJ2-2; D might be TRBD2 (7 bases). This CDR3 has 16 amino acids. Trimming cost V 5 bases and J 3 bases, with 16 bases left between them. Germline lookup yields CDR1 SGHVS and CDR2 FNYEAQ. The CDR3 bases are TGTGCCAGCAGCGCGGTCGTAGGGGGGGACACCGGGGAGCTGTTTTTT. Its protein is CASSAVVGGDTGELFF.

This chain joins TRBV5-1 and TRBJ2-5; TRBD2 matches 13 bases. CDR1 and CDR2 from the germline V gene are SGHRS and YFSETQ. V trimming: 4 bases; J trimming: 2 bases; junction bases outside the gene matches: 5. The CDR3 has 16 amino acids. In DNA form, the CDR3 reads TGCGCCAGCAGCCCGGGGACTAGCGGGGATCAAGAGACCCAGTACTTC. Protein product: CASSPGTSGDQETQYF.